The 32 T cell receptor beta chains listed next were all sequenced from one sample in a study of blood T cell repertoires in COVID-19. Using immunoSEQ multiplex PCR, the repertoire was profiled, and TCRdb retains in-frame clones only, with some absent. The sample lists 65,000 to 75,000 clones, 70% to 90% occurring once. Sequenced: peripheral blood. These receptors were collected from a man aged 50-59 years with active COVID-19.

This clone was picked up a small number of times. The V call is TRBV24-1, the J call TRBJ1-2; D not resolved. The V and J ends lost 9 bases and 8 bases respectively, with 24 bases between them. Germline-derived CDR1 and CDR2 are KGHDR and SFDVKD. This CDR3 spans 15 amino acids. The CDR3 coding sequence is TGTGCCACCGGAGACTTCCGTGATGAATTGGAAGGCTACACCTTC. It codes for CATGDFRDELEGYTF.

The chain recombines TRBV19 with TRBJ2-5, with D maybe TRBD1 (6 bases). Germline CDR1 is LNHDA and CDR2 is SQIVND (reference sequence). The CDR3 extends over 15 amino acids. V shed 5 bases and J shed 5 bases, with 18 bases lying between them. Written as DNA, the CDR3 is TGTGCCAGTAGTGGGCCGGGACAAGAAGGGGAGACCCAGTACTTC. It codes for CASSGPGQEGETQYF. The full variable domain, its missing parts supplied by reference TRBV19 and TRBJ2-5, is DGGITQSPKYLFRKEGQNVTLSCEQNLNHDAMYWYRQDPGQGLRLIYYSQIVNDFQKGDIAEGYSVSREKKESFPLTVTSAQKNPTAFYLCASSGPGQEGETQYFGPGTRLLVL.

The V call is TRBV5-6, the J call TRBJ2-2; D uncertain. The germline V and J ends were trimmed by 4 bases and 3 bases, with 7 bases remaining between them. The germline CDR1 and CDR2 sequences are SGHDT and YYEEEE. The CDR3 sequence is 13 residues long. CDR3: CASSHPDTGELFF. CDR3 DNA: TGTGCCAGCAGCCACCCAGACACCGGGGAGCTGTTTTTT.

V gene TRBV7-8 combines with J gene TRBJ1-2; D not resolved. This CDR3 is built from 14 residues. Germline V gene sequence: CDR1 SGHVS, CDR2 FQNEAQ. The V gene lost 4 bases and the J gene lost 2 bases, with 11 bases spanning the gap. The CDR3 loop reads CASSSLNLNYGYTF. In DNA, the CDR3 is TGTGCCAGCAGCTCCCTAAATCTCAACTATGGCTACACCTTC.

This chain links TRBV7-8 with TRBJ1-1, with a weak D call TRBD1 (5 bases). From germline, CDR1 is SGHVS and CDR2 FQNEAQ. This CDR3 region has 16 residues. The V end was cut by 6 bases, the J end by 2 bases, with 19 bases between. For the CDR3, the DNA is TGTGCCAGCAGAGGGGTTAGCGGAAGGACAAACACTGAAGCTTTCTTT. Translation: CASRGVSGRTNTEAFF.

The CDR3 loop reads CASSETGGHTEAFF. DNA for the CDR3: TGTGCCAGTAGTGAGACAGGGGGTCACACTGAAGCTTTCTTT. This chain joins TRBV19 and TRBJ1-1; 9 bases fit TRBD1. The V segment lost 5 bases and the J segment 3 bases; nucleotides outside the gene matches: 4. The germline V gene has CDR1 LNHDA and CDR2 SQIVND (reference sequence). CDR3 size: 14 residues.

The chain couples TRBV3-1 (or the pseudogene TRBV3-2) to TRBJ1-2; 7 nucleotides agree with TRBD1. The CDR3 contains 12 residues. Germline lookup yields CDR1 LGHDT and CDR2 YNNKEL (reference sequence). Trimming at V came to 4 bases and at J to 6 bases, leaving 2 bases not matched to a gene. This chain's CDR3 is CASSPTGNGYTF. The CDR3 DNA reads as TGTGCCAGCAGCCCGACAGGGAATGGCTACACCTTC.

The chain carries TRBV5-5 and TRBJ2-7; D gene uncertain. V dropped 1 base and J dropped 4 bases, with 6 bases sitting between them. The V gene's germline CDR1 is SGHKS and CDR2 YYEKEE (reference sequence). The CDR3 totals 12 residues. CDR3 sequence reads: CASSLTQYEQYF. In nucleotides, the CDR3 is TGTGCCAGCAGCTTGACACAGTACGAGCAGTACTTC.

The genes are TRBV18 and TRBJ2-5; possibly TRBD1 for D (6 bases). V gave up 3 bases and J gave up 2 bases, with 10 bases separating them. CDR3 length equals 14 residues. CDR1 and CDR2 from the germline V gene are KGHSH and LQKENI. For the CDR3, the DNA is TGTGCCAGCTCACCCAAGACAGGACAAGAGACCCAGTACTTC. The encoded protein is CASSPKTGQETQYF.

In this sample, this clone turned up a few times. The chain joins TRBV6-2 or TRBV6-3 to TRBJ2-3; 12 nucleotides line up with TRBD2. Germline V gene lookup returns CDR1 MNHEY and CDR2 SVGEGT. CDR3 length: 18 amino acids. After removal of 4 bases from V and 2 bases from J, the junction contained 10 bases not matched to a gene. The CDR3 protein is CASSSITSGGPSTDTQYF. The CDR3 region has the DNA TGTGCCAGCAGTTCGATCACTAGCGGGGGGCCCTCCACAGATACGCAGTATTTT.

The chain joins TRBV30 to TRBJ1-4; TRBD1 agrees at 7 bases. Germline-derived CDR1 and CDR2 are GTSNPN and SVGIG (reference sequence). The CDR3 contains 15 residues. The V gene end was trimmed by 2 bases and the J gene end by 7 bases; junction bases not matched to a gene: 10. CDR3: CAWSLPTGSFEKLFF. The CDR3 region has the DNA TGTGCCTGGAGTCTCCCGACAGGGTCGTTTGAAAAACTGTTTTTT.

This rearrangement joins TRBV12-3 or TRBV12-4 to TRBJ1-2; D not certain. Trimming took 3 bases from V and 3 from J, leaving 8 bases between them. The CDR3 is made up of 13 amino acids. DNA for the CDR3: TGTGCCAGCAGTTTGGGCACAGACTATGGCTACACCTTC. Residues: CASSLGTDYGYTF.

The chain carries TRBV5-4 and TRBJ1-3; D not certain. The V end lost 3 bases, the J end lost 4 bases, and 17 bases lay between the germline ends. Germline lookup yields CDR1 SGHNT and CDR2 YYREEE (reference sequence). This CDR3 has 16 amino acids. DNA of the CDR3: TGTGCCAGCAGCTCCCCTCCCTTTTCGGGGGGAAACACCATATATTTT. It specifies CASSSPPFSGGNTIYF.

This clone has a single count. One end of the junction varies from germline; a read error may be responsible. This chain connects TRBV7-7 to TRBJ2-3, with a possible D match to TRBD2 (6 bases). The V gene's germline CDR1 is SSHAT and CDR2 FNYEAQ (reference sequence). The CDR3 runs 15 residues. The CDR3 sequence is CASSLGGSRADTQYF. In DNA, the CDR3 is TGTGCTAGCAGCCTGGGGGGTAGCCGCGCAGATACGCAGTATTTT.

In its sample, this clone was seen once. V usage is TRBV19 and J usage is TRBJ1-2, with no clear D. V was clipped by 7 bases and J by 2 bases, with 14 bases between them. Germline V gene sequence: CDR1 LNHDA, CDR2 SQIVND (reference sequence). This CDR3 comprises 14 residues. In DNA, the CDR3 is TGTGCCAGTAATAACCGCCGGGGAAACTATGGCTACACCTTC. It encodes CASNNRRGNYGYTF.

The V call is TRBV7-2, the J call TRBJ1-4; 10 nucleotides agree with TRBD1. The junction had 8 bases not matched to a gene; V was cut back by 5 bases and J by 8 bases. Germline loops: CDR1 SGHTA, CDR2 FQGNSA. The CDR3 has 15 amino acids. DNA for the CDR3: TGTGCCAGCAGCGGTACAGGGACAGGGGAAGAAAAACTGTTTTTT. Its translation: CASSGTGTGEEKLFF.

The CDR3 region is CASSFSPGTRSPNEQFF. The CDR3 DNA is TGTGCCAGCAGCTTCTCTCCCGGGACAAGGAGCCCAAATGAGCAGTTCTTC. This chain joins TRBV7-3 and TRBJ2-1; D perhaps matches TRBD1 (6 bases). In germline, CDR1 is SGHTA, CDR2 FQGTGA. Trimming left V 3 bases short and J 7 bases short, with 22 bases between. The CDR3 loop spans 17 amino acids.

The V gene is TRBV7-3, the J gene TRBJ2-7; D gene ambiguous. Germline CDR1 reads SGHTA; CDR2 reads FQGTGA. The CDR3 totals 13 residues. V was cut by 3 bases and J by 9 bases, with 15 bases left in between. The CDR3 coding sequence is TGTGCCAGCAGCTTCAGTCTCCCCCGGGTGCAGTACTTC. Translation: CASSFSLPRVQYF.

V usage is TRBV2 and J usage is TRBJ2-1; weak D call: TRBD2 (6 bases). V was trimmed by 6 bases and J by 0 bases, leaving 12 bases between them. This CDR3 region has 15 residues. The V gene's germline CDR1 is SNHLY and CDR2 FYNNEI. This CDR3 reads CASRERVSSYNEQFF. The CDR3 bases are TGTGCCAGCAGGGAGCGGGTTAGCTCCTACAATGAGCAGTTCTTC.

The J gene is TRBJ2-3, the V gene TRBV5-1; TRBD2 is a possible D gene (6 bases). CDR3 length equals 14 residues. V was clipped by 7 bases and J by 0 bases, with 12 bases between them. CDR1 and CDR2 from the germline V gene are SGHRS and YFSETQ. CDR3: CASAGYPSTDTQYF. CDR3 coding DNA: TGCGCCAGCGCGGGGTACCCTAGCACAGATACGCAGTATTTT.

This sequence joins TRBV24-1 and TRBJ2-2; 11 nucleotides align to TRBD1. Germline CDR1 and CDR2: KGHDR and SFDVKD. The CDR3 covers 15 residues. Germline trimming cut 4 bases from V and 5 bases from J; bases unmatched to any gene: 2. CDR3 DNA sequence: TGTGCCACCAGTGACCGGGACAGGGGGACCGGGGAGCTGTTTTTT. It encodes CATSDRDRGTGELFF.

The chain uses TRBV4-3 and TRBJ1-4; a weak D match, TRBD1 (6 bases). The CDR3 contains 15 residues. Germline loops: CDR1 LGHNA, CDR2 YSLEER. V was clipped by 0 bases and J by 5 bases, with 10 bases between them. Here the CDR3 reads CASSQEQGWNEKLFF. For the CDR3, the DNA is TGCGCCAGCAGCCAAGAGCAGGGGTGGAATGAAAAACTGTTTTTT.

V usage is TRBV11-1 and J usage is TRBJ2-3; TRBD2 aligns across 9 bases. The CDR3 loop spans 16 amino acids. Looked up from germline, CDR1 is SGHAT and CDR2 is FQDESV (reference sequence). V lost 5 bases, J lost 5 bases, and 11 bases stayed unmatched. Written as DNA, the CDR3 is TGTGCCAGCAGCAAAGCTAGCGGGGCCTTCAGAGATACGCAGTATTTT. Protein: CASSKASGAFRDTQYF.

V usage is TRBV10-1 and J usage is TRBJ1-4; D gene unclear. CDR1 is WNHNN, CDR2 SYGVQD, per germline (reference sequence). The V and J ends lost 11 bases and 0 bases respectively, with 22 bases between them. The CDR3 has 17 residues. This CDR3 reads CAAARRGSKSTNEKLFF. CDR3 sequence (DNA): TGCGCCGCAGCACGGAGAGGGAGTAAGTCAACTAATGAAAAACTGTTTTTT.

This clone ranks as medium-sized. At one end the junction does not follow the germline gene, possibly because of a read error. This chain's CDR3 is CASCDKSSYNSPLHF. The CDR3 coding sequence is TGTGCCAGCTGTGACAAGAGCTCCTATAATTCACCCCTCCACTTT. The chain combines TRBV6-1 with TRBJ1-6; D is undetermined. The CDR3 extends over 15 amino acids. Germline lookup yields CDR1 MNHNS and CDR2 SASEGT.

Details on this clone: One end of the junction is discordant with germline, which a read error may explain. V is TRBV7-7 and J is TRBJ2-5; 9 bases fit TRBD2. Germline V gene data show CDR1 as SSHAT and CDR2 as FNYEAQ (reference sequence). The CDR3 consists of 15 residues. DNA of the CDR3: TGTGCTAGCAGCCTGGGCGGGGGGGCAGGAGAGACCCAGTACTTC. This sequence encodes CASSLGGGAGETQYF.

This sequence joins TRBV5-1 and TRBJ1-3; D remains ambiguous. The CDR3 spans 16 residues. The V end was cut by 0 bases, the J end by 0 bases, with 10 bases between. Germline CDR1 reads SGHRS; CDR2 reads YFSETQ. CDR3 residues: CASSLAGTYSGNTIYF. In nucleotides, the CDR3 is TGCGCCAGCAGCTTGGCTGGCACATACTCTGGAAACACCATATATTTT. Filled out from reference TRBV5-1 and TRBJ1-3, the complete variable domain reads KAGVTQTPRYLIKTRGQQVTLSCSPISGHRSVSWYQQTPGQGLQFLFEYFSETQRNKGNFPGRFSGRQFSNSRSEMNVSTLELGDSALYLCASSLAGTYSGNTIYFGEGSWLTVV.

The rearrangement links TRBV6-5 to TRBJ2-7; 9 nucleotides match TRBD1. Germline CDR1 MNHEY, CDR2 SVGAGI. This CDR3 region has 13 residues. V lost 8 bases and J lost 3; bases outside the gene matches: 5. In DNA form, the CDR3 reads TGTGCCAGCCGGGACAGGGCTTTCTACGAGCAGTACTTC. Encoded protein: CASRDRAFYEQYF.

The chain recombines TRBV5-1 with TRBJ2-5; 12 bases agree with TRBD2. The ends lost 0 bases at V and 4 bases at J; junction bases unmatched: 4. Germline CDR1 and CDR2: SGHRS and YFSETQ. The CDR3 is made up of 16 amino acids. The CDR3 protein is CASSLGLAGVGETQYF. CDR3 coding DNA: TGCGCCAGCAGCTTGGGACTAGCGGGAGTTGGAGAGACCCAGTACTTC.

This clone was detected once. CDR3 amino acids: CASSRSGQGAEGGYGYTF. In DNA form, the CDR3 reads TGCGCCAGCAGCCGCTCGGGACAGGGGGCAGAAGGAGGCTATGGCTACACCTTC. This chain links TRBV5-1 with TRBJ1-2; the match to TRBD1 covers 12 bases. Trimming cost V 4 bases and J 4 bases; bases outside gene matches: 14. From germline, CDR1 is SGHRS and CDR2 YFSETQ. This CDR3 is built from 18 residues.

This chain uses TRBV21-1 with TRBJ1-5. TRBV21-1 is a known pseudogene. The CDR3 length is 13 residues. The CDR3 sequence is CASSKLPGQPQHF. The CDR3 bases are TGTGCCAGCAGCAAACTACCTGGTCAGCCCCAGCATTTT.

The rearrangement uses TRBV2 and TRBJ2-4; a possible D gene is TRBD2 (5 bases). The germline V and J ends were trimmed by 8 bases and 7 bases, with 12 bases remaining between them. This CDR3 spans 12 amino acids. Germline V gene sequence: CDR1 SNHLY, CDR2 FYNNEI. Written as DNA, the CDR3 is TGTGCCAGCTCTACGGAGGAGAACATTCAGTACTTC. Protein: CASSTEENIQYF.